This is a list of T cell receptor beta chains from one sample in a study of T cell responses to AZD1222 COVID-19 vaccine. Some clones are missing from TCRdb's copy, which holds only in-frame ones; the method was immunoSEQ multiplex PCR. The sample shows 75,000 to 100,000 clones, roughly nine tenths of them seen only once. This specimen was peripheral blood, taken on day 0 of AZD1222 vaccination. The receptors shown here come from an adult in good health. The CDR3 runs from the conserved cysteine through the conserved F or W. The D gene is left open where the match is weak. Some rows mark clone size as missing; the rest say once, few, many or name a class of expanded clone.

CDR3	DNA	size	V	J	D
CASSHGTEKLFF	TGTGCCAGCAGCCACGGGACTGAAAAACTGTTTTTT	.	TRBV3-1/TRBV3-2	TRBJ1-4	.
CASNLGTGGAGDTQYF	TGCGCCAGCAACTTGGGGACAGGGGGCGCGGGAGATACGCAGTATTTT	.	TRBV5-1	TRBJ2-3	TRBD1
CASSEAYGTVYSPYEQYF	TGTGCCAGCAGTGAAGCGTACGGGACAGTTTATTCCCCCTACGAGCAGTACTTC	.	TRBV6-1	TRBJ2-7	TRBD1
CASRAGTGVIYSQPQHF	TGTGCCAGCAGGGCCGGGACAGGGGTTATTTACTCTCAGCCCCAGCATTTT	.	TRBV5-4	TRBJ1-5	TRBD1
CASSFDGAGNQPQHF	TGTGCCAGCAGCTTCGACGGGGCCGGCAATCAGCCCCAGCATTTT	.	TRBV9	TRBJ1-5	.
CASTRQGSINSPLHF	TGCGCCAGCACTCGGCAGGGTTCCATTAATTCACCCCTCCACTTT	.	TRBV5-1	TRBJ1-6	.
CASSATGGVTGELFF	TGTGCCAGTAGTGCAACAGGGGGGGTAACCGGGGAGCTGTTTTTT	.	TRBV19	TRBJ2-2	.
CASSPWTGGTEAFF	TGTGCCAGCAGCCCCTGGACAGGGGGGACTGAAGCTTTCTTT	.	TRBV3-1/TRBV3-2	TRBJ1-1	TRBD1
CASSQADSADTQYF	TGTGCCAGCAGCCAAGCAGACAGCGCGGATACGCAGTATTTT	few	TRBV4-2	TRBJ2-3	.
CASSLSWQTSTDTQYF	TGTGCCAGCAGTTTATCGTGGCAGACCAGCACAGATACGCAGTATTTT	.	TRBV27	TRBJ2-3	.
CASSQGTSGFGSSYNEQFF	TGCGCCAGCAGCCAAGGGACTAGCGGGTTCGGGAGCTCCTACAATGAGCAGTTCTTC	.	TRBV4-3	TRBJ2-1	TRBD2
CSAGANRTQYF	TGCAGTGCTGGGGCTAATCGTACGCAGTATTTT	.	TRBV20-1	TRBJ2-3	.
CATSRERGIGNTIYF	TGTGCCACCAGCAGAGAAAGGGGTATCGGAAACACCATATATTTT	.	TRBV15	TRBJ1-3	.
CASSLGLAGGTIEQFF	TGTGCCAGCAGCTTGGGTCTAGCGGGGGGGACCATAGAGCAGTTCTTC	.	TRBV5-6	TRBJ2-1	TRBD2
CASSGAGTGIDHSNQPQHF	TGTGCCAGCAGTGGCGCGGGGACAGGGATCGACCATAGCAATCAGCCCCAGCATTTT	.	TRBV6-1	TRBJ1-5	TRBD1
CASSLGAGGSYNEQFF	TGTGCCAGCAGCTTAGGTGCGGGGGGCTCCTACAATGAGCAGTTCTTC	.	TRBV11-1	TRBJ2-1	TRBD2
CASSYSGTGHYEQYF	TGTGCCAGCAGTTACTCCGGGACAGGGCACTACGAGCAGTACTTC	.	TRBV6-5	TRBJ2-7	TRBD1
CASSDGQNYGYTF	TGTGCCAGCAGTGATGGACAGAACTATGGCTACACCTTC	.	TRBV2	TRBJ1-2	.
CASSKSRQGADYGYTF	TGTGCCAGTAGTAAGAGTCGACAGGGGGCTGACTATGGCTACACCTTC	.	TRBV19	TRBJ1-2	TRBD1
CASSLQRNTEAFF	TGTGCCAGCAGTTTGCAACGGAACACTGAAGCTTTCTTT	.	TRBV27	TRBJ1-1	.
CASSELIGRGNTEAFF	TGTGCCAGCAGTGAACTCATAGGCAGGGGGAACACTGAAGCTTTCTTT	.	TRBV6-1	TRBJ1-1	.
CSVTRPDSNTGELFF	TGCAGCGTAACTAGACCAGACAGTAACACCGGGGAGCTGTTTTTT	few	TRBV29-1	TRBJ2-2	.
CASSFAGLNSPLHF	TGTGCCAGCAGTTTTGCGGGCCTTAATTCACCCCTCCACTTT	.	TRBV28	TRBJ1-6	.
CASSLERFEQYF	TGCGCCAGCAGCTTGGAGAGGTTCGAGCAGTACTTC	.	TRBV5-1	TRBJ2-7	.
CATSSSPESYGYTF	TGTGCCACCAGCAGCAGTCCAGAGAGCTATGGCTACACCTTC	.	TRBV15	TRBJ1-2	.
CASSYLSGSNTEAFF	TGTGCCAGCAGTTACCTCTCGGGATCGAACACTGAAGCTTTCTTT	.	TRBV6-5	TRBJ1-1	.
CASNEEQGFSAFF	TGTGCCAGCAACGAGGAACAGGGGTTTAGCGCTTTCTTT	.	TRBV6-5	TRBJ1-1	TRBD1
CASRPGQRGTEAFF	TGTGCCAGTAGGCCTGGGCAGAGGGGCACTGAAGCTTTCTTT	.	TRBV19	TRBJ1-1	.
CAISESEASGDNNEQFF	TGTGCCATCAGTGAGTCTGAGGCTAGCGGGGATAACAATGAGCAGTTCTTC	few	TRBV10-3	TRBJ2-1	TRBD2
CASSQADRLRRHTF	TGTGCCAGCAGCCAAGCCGATCGACTGCGCCGTCACACCTTC	once	TRBV3-1/TRBV3-2	TRBJ1-2	.
CASSKVPGTGGNTIYF	TGTGCCAGCAGCAAGGTTCCCGGGACAGGGGGAAACACCATATATTTT	few	TRBV21-1	TRBJ1-3	.
CASSGQGRNTEAFF	TGTGCCAGCAGCGGACAGGGCAGGAACACTGAAGCTTTCTTT	.	TRBV2	TRBJ1-1	TRBD1
CAWRGGTEAFF	TGTGCCTGGAGGGGGGGCACTGAAGCTTTCTTT	.	TRBV30	TRBJ1-1	.
CASSQERDRDNYGYTF	TGTGCCAGCAGCCAAGAAAGAGACAGGGATAACTATGGCTACACCTTC	.	TRBV14	TRBJ1-2	TRBD1
CASSSGQGKAFF	TGTGCCAGCAGCTCCGGACAGGGTAAAGCTTTCTTT	.	TRBV7-9	TRBJ1-1	TRBD1
CASSPTGFMNTEAFF	TGTGCCAGCTCACCTACAGGGTTCATGAACACTGAAGCTTTCTTT	once	TRBV18	TRBJ1-1	.
CASSLSGVNNQPQHF	TGTGCCAGCAGTTTGTCAGGGGTGAACAATCAGCCCCAGCATTTT	.	TRBV27	TRBJ1-5	.
CASSWGLAGELNF	TGCGCCAGCAGCTGGGGACTAGCGGGGGAGCTAAATTTT	.	TRBV5-1	TRBJ2-3	TRBD2
CASSWITWRNTEAFF	TGTGCCAGCAGCTGGATTACGTGGAGGAACACTGAAGCTTTCTTT	.	TRBV11-2	TRBJ1-1	.
CASSLGGVGYTF	TGTGCCAGCAGCTTAGGAGGTGTTGGCTACACCTTC	few	TRBV11-2	TRBJ1-2	.
CASSFGLQYQETQYF	TGTGCCAGCAGCTTCGGACTCCAGTACCAAGAGACCCAGTACTTC	.	TRBV7-2	TRBJ2-5	.
CASQLRDAGGTWGYTF	TGTGCCAGCCAGTTGAGGGATGCAGGGGGCACCTGGGGCTACACCTTC	.	TRBV5-4	TRBJ1-2	TRBD1
CASRAPGTGELFF	TGTGCCAGCAGAGCCCCGGGCACCGGGGAGCTGTTTTTT	once	TRBV28	TRBJ2-2	.
CASSLREGVITGELFF	TGTGCCAGCAGCTTAAGAGAAGGGGTAATAACCGGGGAGCTGTTTTTT	.	TRBV7-9	TRBJ2-2	.
CASWGNAENTIYF	TGTGCCAGCTGGGGGAATGCCGAAAACACCATATATTTT	.	TRBV6-6	TRBJ1-3	.